This TCR beta chain was recovered during a study of shared clonotypes between healthy human individuals. Whole-study context: Every donor yielded three CD4 naive, three CD4 memory, two CD8 naive and one CD8 memory plate. General study points: Large sequencing depth failed to make sorted-subset sequencing complete, rarefaction showed. In a few donors, 4.5% to 5.5% of naive CD4 clonotypes appeared in common.

With respect to this clone: Its antigen is as yet unknown. Different DNA sequences within this sample yield the same CDR3.

Method: immunoSEQ multiplex PCR; TCRdb's copy keeps in-frame clones and lacks some. The sample contains some 2.1 million clones, about 95% of which appear only once. CDR1 is LGHNA and CDR2 is YSLEER in the germline V gene. The CDR3 runs 14 residues. Trimming took 0 bases from V and 4 from J, leaving 10 bases between them. Naive-designated CD8 cells lacked CD45RO, were positively enriched for CCR7, and omitted terminally differentiated effector memory CD45RA+ cells. Donors, without exception, were Caucasian adults residing in Nashville, Tennessee. Sequenced sample: naive CD8+ T cells sorted from blood. The V gene is TRBV4-3, the J gene TRBJ2-7; D is undetermined. The sequence came from a man aged 18 to 35 in good health. The CDR3 is CASSQDPDGYEQYF. The CDR3 DNA reads TGCGCCAGCAGCCAAGACCCAGATGGGTACGAGCAGTACTTC.